Listed below are T cell receptor beta chains from one sample, sequenced in a study of CD4+ T cells in melanoma. The assay was immunoSEQ multiplex PCR, and TCRdb's table has in-frame clones only and misses some. Counted here are fewer than 150,000 clones, 85% to 95% occurring once; the ten biggest clones make up roughly 1.4%. These receptors originate from a human donor with melanoma. CDR3s include the opening cysteine and the closing phenylalanine or tryptophan. D genes are given only for firm matches. Clone size is stated in some rows and not others, as once, few, many or a class when expanded.

d_gene	abundance	j_gene	v_gene	CDR3aa	CDR3nt
TRBD1	-	TRBJ2-7	TRBV10-3	CAISDLGKGQATYEQYF	TGTGCCATCAGTGACTTGGGGAAGGGACAGGCAACCTACGAGCAGTACTTC
-	-	TRBJ1-1	TRBV13	CASSLSPGEAFF	TGTGCCAGCAGCTTAAGCCCGGGTGAAGCTTTCTTT
TRBD1	once	TRBJ1-5	TRBV19	CASSPGQGDSQPQHF	TGTGCCAGTAGCCCGGGACAGGGAGATAGTCAGCCCCAGCATTTT
-	-	TRBJ2-5	TRBV7-9	CASSRGVASAYQETQYF	TGTGCCAGCAGCAGGGGAGTGGCTAGCGCGTACCAAGAGACCCAGTACTTC
-	-	TRBJ1-1	TRBV6-6	CASSFTEEAFF	TGTGCCAGCAGTTTTACAGAAGAAGCTTTCTTT
-	-	TRBJ2-2	TRBV5-1	CASSLGFGAGELFF	TGCGCCAGCAGCTTGGGTTTTGGCGCCGGGGAGCTGTTTTTT
-	-	TRBJ2-2	TRBV7-2	CASSLLLAELFF	TGTGCCAGCAGCTTACTCCTGGCTGAGCTGTTTTTT
-	few	TRBJ2-5	TRBV20-1	CSARGKETQYF	TGCAGTGCTAGAGGGAAAGAGACCCAGTACTTC
TRBD1	-	TRBJ1-5	TRBV19	CASSRTGGKQPQHF	TGTGCCAGTAGTCGGACAGGGGGCAAGCAGCCCCAGCATTTT
-	-	TRBJ1-6	TRBV6-5	CASSLEPGAPLHF	TGTGCCAGCAGTCTTGAGCCGGGGGCCCCCCTCCACTTT
-	-	TRBJ1-5	TRBV15	CATSREGGNQPQHF	TGTGCCACCAGCAGAGAGGGCGGGAATCAGCCCCAGCATTTT
-	-	TRBJ1-4	TRBV2	CASRANRGLNEKLFF	TGTGCCAGCCGGGCCAACCGCGGTCTTAATGAAAAACTGTTTTTT
-	-	TRBJ1-1	TRBV6-1	CASSEGHSNTEAFF	TGTGCCAGCAGTGAAGGACACTCGAACACTGAAGCTTTCTTT
-	-	TRBJ1-5	TRBV6-1	CATTPLGNQPQHF	TGTGCCACCACCCCTTTGGGCAATCAGCCCCAGCATTTT
-	-	TRBJ1-1	TRBV14	CASSDRGPPNTEAFF	TGTGCCAGCAGCGACCGTGGGCCACCGAACACTGAAGCTTTCTTT
-	few	TRBJ2-4	TRBV6-5	CASSGQNTQNIQYF	TGTGCCAGCAGTGGACAGAACACTCAAAACATTCAGTACTTC
-	-	TRBJ2-5	TRBV5-1	CASSLAPLAQGTKETQYF	TGCGCCAGCAGCTTGGCCCCACTGGCGCAGGGAACCAAAGAGACCCAGTACTTC
TRBD2	-	TRBJ2-3	TRBV27	CASSPWSGAYTDTQYF	TGTGCCAGCAGTCCCTGGAGCGGGGCCTACACAGATACGCAGTATTTT
-	-	TRBJ1-1	TRBV5-1	CASSSKGVNTEAFF	TGCGCCAGCAGCTCCAAAGGGGTGAACACTGAAGCTTTCTTT
-	-	TRBJ2-5	TRBV7-6	CASSFRPGPNSEETQYF	TGTGCCAGCAGCTTCCGGCCAGGGCCAAACTCCGAAGAGACCCAGTACTTC
-	-	TRBJ1-4	TRBV7-9	CASSLEPPGTLFF	TGTGCCAGCAGCTTAGAGCCCCCGGGGACCCTGTTTTTT
-	-	TRBJ2-1	TRBV5-1	CASSWPTVEQFF	TGCGCCAGCAGCTGGCCGACAGTGGAGCAGTTCTTC
-	-	TRBJ2-7	TRBV27	CASKPWGPRAPLGQYF	TGTGCCAGCAAACCTTGGGGCCCGAGGGCCCCCTTGGGGCAGTACTTC